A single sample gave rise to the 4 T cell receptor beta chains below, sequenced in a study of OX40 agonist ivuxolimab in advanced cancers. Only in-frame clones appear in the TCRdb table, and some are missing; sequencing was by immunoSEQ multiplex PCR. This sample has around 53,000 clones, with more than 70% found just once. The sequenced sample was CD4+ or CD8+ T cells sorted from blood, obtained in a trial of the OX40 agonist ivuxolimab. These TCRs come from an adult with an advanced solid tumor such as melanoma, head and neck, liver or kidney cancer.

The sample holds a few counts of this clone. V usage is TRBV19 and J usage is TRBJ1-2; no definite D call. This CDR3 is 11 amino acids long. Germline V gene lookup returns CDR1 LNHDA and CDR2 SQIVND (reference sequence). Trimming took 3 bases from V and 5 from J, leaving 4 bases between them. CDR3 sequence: CASSIGYGYTF. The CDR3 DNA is TGTGCCAGTAGTATCGGGTATGGCTACACCTTC.

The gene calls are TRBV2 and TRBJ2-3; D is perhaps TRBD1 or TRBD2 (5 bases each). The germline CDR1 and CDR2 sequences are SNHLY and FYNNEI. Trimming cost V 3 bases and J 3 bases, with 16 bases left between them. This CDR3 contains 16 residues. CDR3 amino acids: CASSEGQGPVTDTQYF. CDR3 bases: TGTGCCAGCAGTGAGGGGCAGGGACCTGTTACAGATACGCAGTATTTT.

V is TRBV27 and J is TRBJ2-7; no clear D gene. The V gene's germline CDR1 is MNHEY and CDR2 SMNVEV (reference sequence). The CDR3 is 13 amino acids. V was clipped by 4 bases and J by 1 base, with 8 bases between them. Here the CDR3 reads CASSYRDSYEQYF. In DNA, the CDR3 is TGTGCCAGCAGTTACAGAGATTCCTACGAGCAGTACTTC.

CDR3 protein: CAWRGGETQYF. The CDR3 region has the DNA TGTGCCTGGCGAGGGGGGGAGACCCAGTACTTC. V usage is TRBV30 and J usage is TRBJ2-5, with D perhaps assigned TRBD1 or TRBD2 (6 bases each). CDR1 and CDR2 from the germline V gene are GTSNPN and SVGIG (reference sequence). Trimming stripped 5 bases from V and 5 bases from J, with 9 bases between. This CDR3 has 11 residues.